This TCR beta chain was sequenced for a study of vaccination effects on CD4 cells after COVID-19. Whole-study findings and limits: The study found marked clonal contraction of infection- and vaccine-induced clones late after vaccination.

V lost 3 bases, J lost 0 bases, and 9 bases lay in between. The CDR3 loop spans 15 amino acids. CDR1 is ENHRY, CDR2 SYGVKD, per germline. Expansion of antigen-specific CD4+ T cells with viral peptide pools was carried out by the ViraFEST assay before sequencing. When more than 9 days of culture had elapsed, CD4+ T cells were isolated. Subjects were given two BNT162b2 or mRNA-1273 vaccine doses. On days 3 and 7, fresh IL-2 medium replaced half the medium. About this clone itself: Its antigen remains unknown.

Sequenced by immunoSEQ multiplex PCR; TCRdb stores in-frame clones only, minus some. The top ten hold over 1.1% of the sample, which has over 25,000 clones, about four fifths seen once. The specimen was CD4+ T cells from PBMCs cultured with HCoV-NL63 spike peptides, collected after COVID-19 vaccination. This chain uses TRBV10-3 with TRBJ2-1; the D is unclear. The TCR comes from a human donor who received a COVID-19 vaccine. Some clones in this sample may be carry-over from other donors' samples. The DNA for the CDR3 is TGTGCCATCAGTGACAGGCCCAGCTCCTACAATGAGCAGTTCTTC. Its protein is CAISDRPSSYNEQFF.